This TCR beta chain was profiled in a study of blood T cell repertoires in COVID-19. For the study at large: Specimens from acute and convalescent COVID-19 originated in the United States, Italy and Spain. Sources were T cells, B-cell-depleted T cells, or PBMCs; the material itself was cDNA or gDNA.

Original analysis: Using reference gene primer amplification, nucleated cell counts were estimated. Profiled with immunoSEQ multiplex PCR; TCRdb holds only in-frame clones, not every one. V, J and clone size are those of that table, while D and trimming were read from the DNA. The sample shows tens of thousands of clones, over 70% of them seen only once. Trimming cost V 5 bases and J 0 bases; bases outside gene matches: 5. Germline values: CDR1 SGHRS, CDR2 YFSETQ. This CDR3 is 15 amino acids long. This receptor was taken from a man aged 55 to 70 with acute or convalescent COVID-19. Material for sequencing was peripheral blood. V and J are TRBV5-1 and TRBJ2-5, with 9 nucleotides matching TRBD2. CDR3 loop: CASSQAGGDQETQYF. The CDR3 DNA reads TGCGCCAGCAGTCAAGCGGGGGGCGACCAAGAGACCCAGTACTTC.